The clone carrying this TCR beta chain occurred a few times. The data were taken from a study of T cells in Graves' hyperthyroidism and ophthalmopathy. TCR beta CDR3 region amplification was performed from RNA transcripts. HTBI primers drove first-round RT-PCR of the TCR CDR3. TCRdb reprocessed the multiplex PCR reads via MiXCR and lists one record per CDR3 protein. The sample lists 400,000 to 500,000 distinct CDR3 sequences, roughly 13% seen once, with approximately 5.8% in the top ten. Deletions cut 1 base from V and 5 bases from J, with 4 bases between. This CDR3 spans 11 amino acids. Per germline, CDR1 SGHRS and CDR2 YFSETQ.

The genes are TRBV5-1 and TRBJ2-7; D gene uncertain. The sequence came from a woman between 18 and 29 years old with Graves' hyperthyroidism. The specimen was blood. The CDR3 DNA reads TGCGCCAGCAGCTTGTATGACGAGCAGTACTTC. This sequence encodes CASSLYDEQYF.